The 18 T cell receptor beta chains presented below share a single source sample, sequenced in a study of blood T cell repertoires in COVID-19. Here immunoSEQ multiplex PCR was the method, and the copy in TCRdb shows in-frame clones only, minus some. In the table there are fewer than 250,000 clones, just under 85% of which are singletons. Sequencing used peripheral blood. These receptors all stem from a woman older than 75 with acute or convalescent COVID-19.

The chain employs TRBV2 and TRBJ2-7; 16 bases are shared with TRBD2. CDR1 and CDR2 (germline): SNHLY, FYNNEI. CDR3 length: 17 amino acids. V shed 8 bases, J shed 6 bases, and the junction held 13 bases outside the gene matches. The CDR3 protein is CASGYGTSGRAVLEQYF. The DNA of the CDR3 is TGTGCCAGCGGGTATGGGACTAGCGGGAGGGCCGTCCTCGAGCAGTACTTC.

The chain is built from TRBV7-9 and TRBJ1-4; D is ambiguous. The length of the CDR3 is 14 residues. The V end was cut by 5 bases, the J end by 4 bases, with 11 bases between. CDR1 SEHNR and CDR2 FQNEAQ come from the germline V gene (reference sequence). The CDR3 DNA reads as TGTGCCAGCAGCCTAACGGGAATTAATGAAAAACTGTTTTTT. Protein sequence: CASSLTGINEKLFF.

The chain joins TRBV6-5 to TRBJ1-2; D not certain. Germline V gives CDR1 MNHEY, CDR2 SVGAGI. Between the trimmed V and J ends, which lost 8 bases and 2 bases, there was a span of 12 bases. This CDR3 is built from 13 residues. The CDR3 sequence: CASPGRGNYGYTF. CDR3 bases: TGTGCCAGCCCCGGTCGCGGGAACTATGGCTACACCTTC.

CDR3 nucleotides: TGTGCCAGCAGCTGGTCAGGGTCGTTCTCTGGAAACACCATATATTTT. Amino acids: CASSWSGSFSGNTIYF. This chain connects TRBV5-4 to TRBJ1-3; TRBD1 is a possible D gene (5 bases). The length of the CDR3 is 16 residues. Looked up from germline, CDR1 is SGHNT and CDR2 is YYREEE (reference sequence). Deletions cut 3 bases from V and 0 bases from J, with 13 bases between. The variable domain in full, completed from reference TRBV5-4 and TRBJ1-3, reads ETGVTQSPTHLIKTRGQQVTLRCSSQSGHNTVSWYQQALGQGPQFIFQYYREEENGRGNFPPRFSGLQFPNYSSELNVNALELDDSALYLCASSWSGSFSGNTIYFGEGSWLTVV.

The rearrangement uses TRBV11-2 and TRBJ2-7; D is unclear. The V gene's germline CDR1 is SGHAT and CDR2 FQNNGV. Trimming cost V 1 base and J 0 bases, with 7 bases left between them. The CDR3 runs 14 residues. The CDR3, as DNA: TGTGCCAGCAGCTTAGCGGTCGGCTCCTACGAGCAGTACTTC. It is translated as CASSLAVGSYEQYF.

The chain carries TRBV7-3 and TRBJ2-7; TRBD1 aligns across 9 bases. Germline V gene data show CDR1 as SGHTA and CDR2 as FQGTGA. With V trimmed by 4 bases and J by 5 bases, 9 bases remained unmatched. The CDR3 contains 15 residues. DNA for the CDR3: TGTGCCAGCAGCTCGACCGGGACAGGGATCCACGAGCAGTACTTC. Protein product: CASSSTGTGIHEQYF.

This clone was recorded once. The chain employs TRBV6-6 and TRBJ2-2, with D perhaps matching TRBD2 (5 bases). This CDR3 contains 15 residues. V gave up 6 bases and J gave up 1 base, with 12 bases separating them. Germline CDR1 and CDR2: MNHNY and SVGAGI (reference sequence). The CDR3, as DNA: TGTGCCAGCAGGGTGGACGGACTGAACACCGGGGAGCTGTTTTTT. Translating it yields CASRVDGLNTGELFF.

The chain uses TRBV7-9 and TRBJ1-1; 7 bases line up with TRBD1. The germline V gene encodes CDR1 SEHNR and CDR2 FQNEAQ (reference sequence). The CDR3 consists of 15 residues. J was trimmed by 0 bases and V by 5 bases; bases with no gene match: 6. CDR3 in DNA: TGTGCCAGCAGCGTGCAGGGGGTTATGAACACTGAAGCTTTCTTT. Encoded protein: CASSVQGVMNTEAFF.

The J gene is TRBJ2-7, the V gene TRBV14, with D possibly being TRBD1 (5 bases). Germline V CDR1 and CDR2: SGHDN, FVKESK. The CDR3 has 16 residues. V dropped 4 bases and J dropped 0 bases, with 16 bases sitting between them. The CDR3 DNA follows: TGTGCCAGCAGCCGCCTATCAAGTAGGGGCTCCTACGAGCAGTACTTC. Its protein product is CASSRLSSRGSYEQYF.

The chain has TRBV9 and TRBJ1-2; 7 nucleotides line up with TRBD1. The V and J ends lost 3 bases and 6 bases, in that order; junction bases with no gene match: 5. Germline V gene sequence: CDR1 SGDLS, CDR2 YYNGEE. This CDR3 spans 13 amino acids. Written as DNA, the CDR3 is TGTGCCAGCAGCGGAGACAGGGCAGATGGCTACACCTTC. Amino acids: CASSGDRADGYTF. The complete variable domain, with remaining parts taken from reference TRBV9 and TRBJ1-2, reads DSGVTQTPKHLITATGQRVTLRCSPRSGDLSVYWYQQSLDQGLQFLIQYYNGEERAKGNILERFSAQQFPDLHSELNLSSLELGDSALYFCASSGDRADGYTFGSGTRLTVV.

V usage is TRBV28 and J usage is TRBJ1-5, with unresolved D. The CDR3 extends over 16 amino acids. CDR1 and CDR2 (germline): MDHEN, SYDVKM. V lost 5 bases and J 1 base, leaving 15 bases between the germline ends. The CDR3 region has the DNA TGTGCCAGCAGTCCTGCGGGAGCCGGGAGCAATCAGCCCCAGCATTTT. Its protein product is CASSPAGAGSNQPQHF.

As DNA, the CDR3 is TGCGCCAGCAGGTCTATAGCGGGGGGGTCCGGCGAGCAGTACTTC. Protein sequence: CASRSIAGGSGEQYF. The gene calls are TRBV5-1 and TRBJ2-7; 11 nucleotides agree with TRBD2. The V gene's germline CDR1 is SGHRS and CDR2 YFSETQ. The CDR3 has 15 residues. With 5 bases clipped from V and 6 bases from J, the junction kept 10 bases outside the gene matches.

The V and J genes are TRBV6-4 and TRBJ1-1; no reliable D call. Germline CDR1 MRHNA, CDR2 SNTAGT. Trimming left V 6 bases short and J 0 bases short, with 8 bases between. CDR3 length: 13 amino acids. CDR3 amino acids: CASRAGLNTEAFF. DNA for the CDR3: TGTGCCAGCAGGGCAGGCTTGAACACTGAAGCTTTCTTT.

This chain joins TRBV19 and TRBJ2-4, with 8 bases aligning to TRBD1. Trimming cost V 6 bases and J 3 bases; bases outside gene matches: 7. The CDR3 runs to 15 residues. Germline V gives CDR1 LNHDA, CDR2 SQIVND (reference sequence). The CDR3 sequence is CASRDGQGDKNIQYF. The DNA of the CDR3 is TGTGCCAGTAGAGACGGACAGGGCGACAAAAACATTCAGTACTTC.

J is TRBJ2-5 and V is TRBV5-1; D might be TRBD1 (5 bases). In germline, CDR1 is SGHRS, CDR2 YFSETQ. The CDR3 extends over 14 amino acids. The germline V and J ends were trimmed by 1 base and 5 bases, with 12 bases remaining between them. The CDR3 DNA follows: TGCGCCAGCAGCTTGAGGGCAGGGAAGGAGACCCAGTACTTC. It translates to CASSLRAGKETQYF. The variable domain in full, completed from reference TRBV5-1 and TRBJ2-5, reads KAGVTQTPRYLIKTRGQQVTLSCSPISGHRSVSWYQQTPGQGLQFLFEYFSETQRNKGNFPGRFSGRQFSNSRSEMNVSTLELGDSALYLCASSLRAGKETQYFGPGTRLLVL.

The V call is TRBV3-1 (or the pseudogene TRBV3-2), the J call TRBJ1-2; 9 positions agree with TRBD1. Germline values: CDR1 LGHDT, CDR2 YNNKEL (reference sequence). The CDR3 totals 14 residues. Trimming cost V 4 bases and J 5 bases; bases outside gene matches: 5. The CDR3 is CASSRADRGYGYTF. The CDR3 DNA sequence: TGTGCCAGCAGCCGAGCTGACAGGGGGTATGGCTACACCTTC.

The chain is built from TRBV4-1 and TRBJ2-2; the D is unclear. In germline, CDR1 is MGHRA, CDR2 YSYEKL. The V gene lost 2 bases and the J gene lost 0 bases, with 10 bases spanning the gap. The CDR3 runs to 16 residues. This CDR3 is CASSQRPYPNTGELFF. DNA for the CDR3: TGCGCCAGCAGCCAACGCCCCTACCCGAACACCGGGGAGCTGTTTTTT.

Only a few counts were recorded for this clone. The chain recombines TRBV28 with TRBJ1-1, with 7 bases matching TRBD1. Unmatched junction bases numbered 8, after V lost 5 bases and J lost 2 bases. The CDR3 covers 15 residues. Germline V gene data show CDR1 as MDHEN and CDR2 as SYDVKM. The CDR3 loop reads CASSLPGTANTEAFF. The CDR3 DNA follows: TGTGCCAGCAGTCTCCCCGGGACAGCAAACACTGAAGCTTTCTTT.